A selection of T cell receptor beta chains follows, all from one sample in a study of response to subunit inactivated influenza vaccine. MiXCR was run by TCRdb on the RT-PCR reads, yielding one entry per CDR3 protein. Of 800,000 or so distinct CDR3 sequences listed, 20% to 25% are singletons. The sequenced sample was PBMCs from blood, obtained less than 6 days after vaccination. The receptor set was obtained from a middle-aged man who received an inactivated influenza vaccine. The CDR3 runs from the conserved cysteine through the conserved F or W.

J | V | CDR3
TRBJ1-4 | TRBV20-1 | CSARDGVGQGAEKLFF
TRBJ1-1 | TRBV12-3/TRBV12-4 | CASSPGGPGTEAFF
TRBJ1-5 | TRBV6-2/TRBV6-3 | CASSDVLSNQPQHF
TRBJ2-5 | TRBV6-2/TRBV6-3 | CASSYSKDSSRETQYF
TRBJ1-1 | TRBV27 | CASSFGRENTEAFF
TRBJ1-5 | TRBV6-2/TRBV6-3 | CASRDYSNQPQHF
TRBJ2-1 | TRBV10-3 | CAISEPIAGDYYNEQFF
TRBJ1-1 | TRBV2 | CASSITLPGQGRTEAFF
TRBJ2-7 | TRBV7-9 | CASSFSGGNSYEQYF
TRBJ2-7 | TRBV20-1 | CSASRDGPGGYEQYF
TRBJ2-1 | TRBV20-1 | CSGSDTEYNEQFF
TRBJ2-7 | TRBV20-1 | CSAFNPSGRAYEQYF
TRBJ2-2 | TRBV9 | CASSVAPGRRTGELFF
TRBJ2-7 | TRBV14 | CASSQLGGGTREQYF
TRBJ2-1 | TRBV5-1 | CASSLGGTSGNNEQFF
TRBJ2-3 | TRBV12-3/TRBV12-4 | CASSHRTGGTDTQYF
TRBJ2-5 | TRBV12-3/TRBV12-4 | CASSLRIETQYF
TRBJ2-7 | TRBV25-1 | CASSAQGTYEQYF
TRBJ2-5 | TRBV6-2/TRBV6-3 | CASSYPTGYQETQYF
TRBJ2-4 | TRBV6-1 | CASRQEAYKNIQYF
TRBJ1-6 | TRBV12-3/TRBV12-4 | CASSRTGGAGSPLHF
TRBJ2-3 | TRBV28 | CASSSLAGTTDTQYF
TRBJ2-1 | TRBV20-1 | CSASRGEIYNEQFF
TRBJ1-2 | TRBV10-3 | CAISENMGAWGYYGYTF
TRBJ1-5 | TRBV30 | CAWSGRGTVNQPQHF
TRBJ2-5 | TRBV5-4 | CASSFLLSAGETQYF
TRBJ1-5 | TRBV18 | CASSVFSNQPQHF
TRBJ2-2 | TRBV5-1 | CASSARTRTGGTGELFF
TRBJ2-7 | TRBV5-1 | CASSLDRRAGYEQYF
TRBJ2-4 | TRBV28 | CASRAGQPRNIQYF
TRBJ2-2 | TRBV28 | CASLDRVGAGELFF
TRBJ1-2 | TRBV12-3/TRBV12-4 | CASSPNSRGLIGYTF